One and the same sample provided the 14 T cell receptor beta chains below, sequenced in a study of T cells in localized non-small cell lung cancer (dated by TCRdb to the early 2020s). Receptors were amplified or captured by the immunoSEQ multiplex PCR assay. TCRdb holds this immuneACCESS table with in-frame rearrangements only. Some clones are missing; in checked studies, unresolved V genes explain under half, and the rest has no known cause. The sample table shows tens of thousands of clones, and more than 65% are seen once. Of the sample, more than 4.5% is held by the ten largest clones. The source material was PBMCs, sampled before any cancer treatment. The receptors were gathered from a man aged 35 to 69 with stage II lung adenocarcinoma.

In its sample, this clone was seen a few times. J is TRBJ2-3 and V is TRBV6-4; 8 bases match TRBD2. This CDR3 is 17 amino acids long. Germline CDR1 MRHNA, CDR2 SNTAGT. With 4 bases clipped from V and 0 bases from J, the junction kept 9 bases outside the gene matches. CDR3 sequence (DNA): TGTGCCAGCAGTGCGACAGCGGGGGCTTCTAGCACAGATACGCAGTATTTT. As protein: CASSATAGASSTDTQYF.

This clone appeared a few times. CDR3 loop: CASSLGGGRDNEQFF. The DNA for the CDR3 is TGCGCCAGCAGCTTGGGGGGCGGGAGGGACAATGAGCAGTTCTTC. The rearrangement joins TRBV5-1 to TRBJ2-1, with 9 bases that match TRBD2. Per the germline V gene, CDR1 is SGHRS and CDR2 is YFSETQ. J gave up 5 bases and V 0 bases, and 3 bases lay outside the gene matches. There are 15 residues in the CDR3.

The chain combines TRBV19 with TRBJ1-3; D is possibly TRBD1 (5 bases). From germline, CDR1 is LNHDA and CDR2 SQIVND (reference sequence). Trimming stripped 5 bases from V and 0 bases from J, with 8 bases between. CDR3 length: 14 amino acids. This CDR3 reads CASSAQGSGNTIYF. The CDR3 bases are TGTGCCAGTAGTGCGCAGGGCTCTGGAAACACCATATATTTT.

V is TRBV7-9 and J is TRBJ2-7, with 7 bases aligning to TRBD1. After removal of 4 bases from V and 0 bases from J, the junction contained 9 bases not matched to a gene. The V gene's germline CDR1 is SEHNR and CDR2 FQNEAQ (reference sequence). The CDR3 is 16 amino acids. The CDR3 protein is CASSYPTGSDSYEQYF. CDR3 bases: TGTGCCAGCAGCTACCCGACAGGGTCGGACTCCTACGAGCAGTACTTC.

The genes are TRBV5-1 and TRBJ1-2; D perhaps matches TRBD1 (6 bases). Trimming shortened V by 4 bases and J by 5 bases, and 12 bases separated the two germline ends. The CDR3 extends over 13 amino acids. The germline V gene has CDR1 SGHRS and CDR2 YFSETQ. The CDR3, as DNA: TGCGCCAGCAGCCCGGGGGACAAATATGGCTACACCTTC. Translation gives CASSPGDKYGYTF.

The chain combines TRBV29-1 with TRBJ1-1; perhaps TRBD1 as D (5 bases). The CDR3 consists of 16 residues. The germline CDR1 and CDR2 sequences are SQVTM and ANQGSEA. V dropped 4 bases and J dropped 2 bases, with 20 bases sitting between them. CDR3 DNA: TGCAGCGTTGGGGGGAGTGAGGGGAAGGGTAACACTGAAGCTTTCTTT. It specifies CSVGGSEGKGNTEAFF.

This clone has more than one count but fewer than ten. The gene calls are TRBV4-1 and TRBJ2-1; TRBD2 agrees at 11 bases. The length of the CDR3 is 16 residues. CDR1 is MGHRA and CDR2 is YSYEKL in the germline V gene. Trimming removed 6 bases from V and 4 bases from J; junction bases left unmatched: 8. In DNA, the CDR3 is TGCGCCAGCAGGGGGGGTGGGACTAGCGGATACAATGAGCAGTTCTTC. Translated, it gives CASRGGGTSGYNEQFF.

This clone has just one count. The chain couples TRBV5-5 to TRBJ1-3; no firm D call. This CDR3 comprises 14 residues. CDR1 is SGHKS, CDR2 YYEKEE, per germline (reference sequence). V was pared by 6 bases and J by 4 bases, with 14 bases between. CDR3 in DNA: TGTGCCAGCAACCCTAGGACGGCCGGAAACACCATATATTTT. Protein product: CASNPRTAGNTIYF.

This clone has a single count. The chain joins TRBV10-3 to TRBJ2-1, with 7 bases that match TRBD2. Trimming at V came to 4 bases and at J to 3 bases, leaving 3 bases not matched to a gene. This CDR3 is built from 14 residues. Germline CDR1 ENHRY, CDR2 SYGVKD. CDR3 region: CAISGLADYNEQFF. The CDR3 nucleotides read TGTGCCATCAGTGGACTAGCCGACTACAATGAGCAGTTCTTC.

This clone has a handful of counts. The chain is built from TRBV7-9 and TRBJ2-7; tentatively, D is TRBD1 (6 bases). CDR1 and CDR2 (germline): SEHNR, FQNEAQ (reference sequence). The CDR3 is made up of 15 amino acids. The V and J ends lost 2 bases and 5 bases respectively, with 16 bases between them. CDR3 sequence: CASSLFLGAVHEQYF. The DNA for the CDR3 is TGTGCCAGCAGCTTATTTCTGGGGGCGGTCCACGAGCAGTACTTC.

V usage is TRBV6-1 and J usage is TRBJ1-1, with no clear D. The CDR3 has 13 amino acids. In germline, CDR1 is MNHNS, CDR2 SASEGT. The ends were cut back, 7 bases at V and 5 bases at J, with 14 bases in the middle. The CDR3 DNA follows: TGTGCCAGCACTGAGTCTGTTTCTACTGAAGCTTTCTTT. Translating it yields CASTESVSTEAFF.

This chain uses TRBV11-3 with TRBJ2-1; 10 nucleotides agree with TRBD2. V was pared by 3 bases and J by 4 bases, with 6 bases of the junction left unmatched. The V gene's germline CDR1 is SGHNT and CDR2 YENEEA. This CDR3 has 16 amino acids. CDR3 sequence: CASSFNPSGSYNEQFF. The CDR3 nucleotides are TGTGCCAGCAGCTTTAACCCTAGCGGGAGTTACAATGAGCAGTTCTTC.

This chain joins TRBV7-2 and TRBJ1-3, with unresolved D. Per the germline V gene, CDR1 is SGHTA and CDR2 is FQGNSA. The V and J ends lost 0 bases and 0 bases respectively, with 6 bases between them. This CDR3 has 15 residues. DNA of the CDR3: TGTGCCAGCAGCTTAGCGCGGAGCTCTGGAAACACCATATATTTT. This codes for CASSLARSSGNTIYF. The whole variable domain, remainder taken from reference TRBV7-2 and TRBJ1-3, is GAGVSQSPSNKVTEKGKDVELRCDPISGHTALYWYRQSLGQGLEFLIYFQGNSAPDKSGLPSDRFSAERTGGSVSTLTIQRTQQEDSAVYLCASSLARSSGNTIYFGEGSWLTVV.

The J gene is TRBJ1-2, the V gene TRBV11-3; D may be TRBD1 (5 bases). Germline V lookup: CDR1 SGHNT, CDR2 YENEEA. The V end was cut by 2 bases, the J end by 7 bases, with 17 bases between. The CDR3 length is 15 residues. The CDR3 DNA is TGTGCCAGCAGCTTATCCGCCGGGACGGACGTTGGCTACACCTTC. Translation: CASSLSAGTDVGYTF.